This TCR beta chain was documented in a study of blood T cell repertoires in COVID-19. TCRdb's table, derived via immunoSEQ multiplex PCR, lists solely in-frame clones and lacks some. The sample lists some 69,000 clones, 80% to 95% seen once, with around 0.52% in the top ten. V was clipped by 6 bases and J by 1 base, with 12 bases between them. CDR3 length equals 14 residues. The germline V gene encodes CDR1 SNHLY and CDR2 FYNNEI. This clone occurred a few times. The specimen was peripheral blood. The TCR originated in a man aged 45 to 65 with COVID-19, enrolled during active disease. The chain uses TRBV2 and TRBJ1-1; D possibly corresponds to TRBD1 (5 bases). The CDR3: CASRPIRANTEAFF. The CDR3 DNA sequence: TGTGCCAGCAGGCCCATCAGGGCGAACACTGAAGCTTTCTTT.